This TCR beta chain is drawn from a study of blood T cells in healthy people across ages. Whole-study results and caveats: Whereas aged donors had fewer naive CD4+ cells, long-lived donors had more of them and higher diversity. There was a strong correlation between TCR beta diversity and naive T cell percentage.

Comment on this clonotype: Antigen specificity is unknown.

Next came a second PCR, run for about 7 to 12 cycles, which used a sample-barcoded 5' primer along with a J-beta primer mix. The yield of each sample was at least 3 million CDR3-containing paired-end reads. One entry per CDR3 protein, called by TCRdb with MiXCR from the 5' RACE reads. The sample shows about 780,000 distinct CDR3 sequences, 46% of them seen only once. Trimming took 10 bases from V and 2 from J, leaving 21 bases between them. This CDR3 is 16 amino acids long. This sequence joins TRBV12-3 or TRBV12-4 and TRBJ2-1, with D perhaps assigned TRBD1 or TRBD2 (6 bases each). The sequence was obtained from a man at least 80 years old in good health. Sequenced material: blood. The CDR3 here is CATTQVGGGPYNEQFF. DNA of the CDR3: TGTGCCACCACACAAGTAGGGGGAGGCCCCTACAATGAGCAGTTCTTC.